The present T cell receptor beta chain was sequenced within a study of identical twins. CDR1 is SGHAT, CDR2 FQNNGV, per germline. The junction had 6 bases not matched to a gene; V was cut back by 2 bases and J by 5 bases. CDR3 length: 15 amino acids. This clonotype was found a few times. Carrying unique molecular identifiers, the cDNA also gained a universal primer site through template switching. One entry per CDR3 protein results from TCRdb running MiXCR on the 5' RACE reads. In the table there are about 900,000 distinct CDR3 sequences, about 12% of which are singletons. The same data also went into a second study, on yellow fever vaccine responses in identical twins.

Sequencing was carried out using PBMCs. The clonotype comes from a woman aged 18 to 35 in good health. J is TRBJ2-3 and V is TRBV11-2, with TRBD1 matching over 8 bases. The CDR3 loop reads CASSLWSTGVDTQYF. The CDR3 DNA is TGTGCCAGCAGCTTATGGTCGACAGGGGTAGATACGCAGTATTTT.